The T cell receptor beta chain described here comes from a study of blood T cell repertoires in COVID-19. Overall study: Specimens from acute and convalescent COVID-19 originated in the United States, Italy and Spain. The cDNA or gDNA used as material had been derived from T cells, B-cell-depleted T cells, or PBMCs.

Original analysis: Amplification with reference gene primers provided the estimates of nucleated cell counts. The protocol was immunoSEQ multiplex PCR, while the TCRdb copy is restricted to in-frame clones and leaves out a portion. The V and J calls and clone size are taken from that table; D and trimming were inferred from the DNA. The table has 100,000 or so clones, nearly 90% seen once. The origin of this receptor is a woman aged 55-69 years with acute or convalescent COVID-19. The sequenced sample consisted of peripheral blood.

The CDR3 DNA is TGTGCCATCAGTAGCGGGGTCTCCTACGAGCAGTACTTC. This codes for CAISSGVSYEQYF. This rearrangement joins TRBV10-3 to TRBJ2-7; the match to TRBD2 covers 7 bases. Germline V gene sequence: CDR1 ENHRY, CDR2 SYGVKD. The length of the CDR3 is 13 residues. With V trimmed by 5 bases and J by 0 bases, 1 base remained unmatched.